Each of the 16 T cell receptor beta chains below was sequenced from the same sample in a study of T cells in women clearing cervical HPV infection. Sequencing was performed with immunoSEQ multiplex PCR; in TCRdb, only in-frame clones are kept and a portion is missing. The sample table includes fewer than 35,000 clones. The sequenced material came from blood buffy coat. The receptors were sampled from a woman between 18 and 70 years old with a cervical HPV16 infection that either progressed to CIN3+ or cleared (not recorded which).

Details on this clone: The sequence runs out 3 residues before the end of the CDR3; the remainder is reconstructed from the germline J gene. The genes are TRBV11-2 and TRBJ1-2; D gene unclear. The germline V gene has CDR1 SGHAT and CDR2 FQNNGV. There are 15 residues in the CDR3. The part of the CDR3 DNA that was read is TGTGCCAGCAGCTTAAAAGGTCTAGCGGGTAATGAC. It specifies CASSLKGLAGND. The whole CDR3 sequence is CASSLKGLAGNDYTF.

A word on this clone: Coverage ceases 3 residues before the CDR3 finishes, and the germline J gene fills in the end. V is TRBV29-1 and J is TRBJ1-3, with 9 bases that match TRBD1. The CDR3 loop spans 12 amino acids. From germline, CDR1 is SQVTM and CDR2 ANQGSEA. The CDR3 spells CSVGTGEVGIYF. The sequenced part of the CDR3 DNA is TGCAGCGTTGGGACAGGGGAAGTCGGC.

Concerning this clone: The sequenced fragment ends 3 residues before the CDR3 boundary, so the rest is inferred from the germline J gene. The V gene is TRBV7-2, the J gene TRBJ2-4; 7 bases line up with TRBD1. The length of the CDR3 is 15 residues. Germline loops: CDR1 SGHTA, CDR2 FQGNSA. The sequenced part of the CDR3 DNA is TGTGCCAGCAGCTTACGACAGGGAGTTCCTTATGGT. This gives the protein CASSLRQGVPYG. The whole CDR3 is CASSLRQGVPYGQYF.

Comment on this clone: The read finishes 3 residues shy of the CDR3 end, and the germline J gene is used to complete it. This chain uses TRBV6-2 or TRBV6-3 with TRBJ2-7; TRBD1 matches 10 bases. The germline V gene has CDR1 MNHEY and CDR2 SVGEGT. CDR3 length: 17 residues. The V gene end was trimmed by 6 bases and the J gene end by 6 bases; junction bases not matched to a gene: 17. CDR3 in amino acids: CASRTTGTGALLGEQYF. The CDR3 DNA, read in part, is TGTGCCAGCAGGACTACCGGGACAGGGGCCCTTCTAGGCGAG.

About this clone itself: With the read ending 3 residues before the CDR3 end, the germline J gene is used to fill in that end. The J gene is TRBJ1-2, the V gene TRBV7-9, with D possibly matching TRBD1 (6 bases). This CDR3 has 15 amino acids. In germline, CDR1 is SEHNR, CDR2 FQNEAQ (reference sequence). The DNA read from the CDR3 is TGTGCCAGCAGCGCGATCCGGGACATATACAATGAC. Residues: CASSAIRDIYND. The full CDR3 protein is CASSAIRDIYNDYTF.

In the case of this clone: The read halts 3 residues ahead of the CDR3 end, with the missing end drawn from the germline J gene. Different DNA sequences within this sample yield the same CDR3. V gene TRBV7-9 combines with J gene TRBJ1-3; TRBD1 aligns across 9 bases. CDR3 length: 15 residues. Germline lookup yields CDR1 SEHNR and CDR2 FQNEAQ (reference sequence). With 8 bases clipped from V and 4 bases from J, the junction kept 9 bases outside the gene matches. The DNA read from the CDR3 is TGTGCCAGCGTGACAGGGGGTAAACAGGGAAACACC. It specifies CASVTGGKQGNT. The whole CDR3 is CASVTGGKQGNTIYF. The full variable domain, its missing parts supplied by reference TRBV7-9 and TRBJ1-3, is DTGVSQNPRHKITKRGQNVTFRCDPISEHNRLYWYRQTLGQGPEFLTYFQNEAQLEKSRLLSDRFSAERPKGSFSTLEIQRTEQGDSAMYLCASVTGGKQGNTIYFGEGSWLTVV.

A remark on this clone: From the germline J gene comes the end of the CDR3, since the read stops 3 residues before it. This chain links TRBV20-1 with TRBJ2-1, with TRBD2 as a possible D gene (7 bases). Germline CDR1 is DFQATT and CDR2 is SNEGSKA (reference sequence). The CDR3 extends over 16 amino acids. Deletions cut 7 bases from V and 1 base from J, with 20 bases between. The DNA read from the CDR3 is TGCAGTGTTGGCGGGGGCTACGAAAGTTCCTACAATGAG. This sequence encodes CSVGGGYESSYNE. The CDR3 in full is CSVGGGYESSYNEQFF.

Details on this clone: The missing CDR3 end, 3 residues past where the read stops, is filled in from the germline J gene. The chain carries TRBV5-1 and TRBJ2-3; D not certain. This CDR3 is 13 amino acids long. Germline assignment: CDR1 SGHRS and CDR2 YFSETQ. CDR3 protein: CASSGARQETQYF. The CDR3 DNA, read in part, is TGCGCCAGCAGCGGCGCAAGACAAGAGACG.

Details on this clone: The read ends 3 residues before the CDR3 terminus; that terminus is restored from the germline J gene. This chain uses TRBV19 with TRBJ1-2, with 8 bases aligning to TRBD1. The CDR3 length is 15 residues. V trimming: 5 bases; J trimming: 0 bases; junction bases outside the gene matches: 5. Germline CDR1 LNHDA, CDR2 SQIVND (reference sequence). The CDR3 reads CASSRQGTANYGYTF. The part of the CDR3 DNA that was read is TGTGCCAGTAGTCGACAGGGGACAGCTAACTATGGC.

On this clone itself: The observed sequence ends 3 residues before the CDR3 terminus, with the missing tail filled in from the germline J gene. The chain joins TRBV5-4 to TRBJ1-1; possibly TRBD1 for D (6 bases). The CDR3 has 16 residues. Germline CDR1 and CDR2: SGHNT and YYREEE (reference sequence). CDR3 residues: CASSTYSTGSSEEAFF. The sequenced CDR3 bases are TGTGCCAGCAGCACTTATTCGACAGGCTCCTCGGAAGAA.

About this clone itself: Sequencing ends 3 residues short of the CDR3 end; the germline J gene provides the rest. V is TRBV20-1 and J is TRBJ1-5; perhaps TRBD1 as D (6 bases). Per the germline V gene, CDR1 is DFQATT and CDR2 is SNEGSKA (reference sequence). The V end lost 5 bases, the J end lost 4 bases, and 15 bases lay between the germline ends. The length of the CDR3 is 14 residues. CDR3 bases read: TGCAGTGCTGTCGTCGGGCAGGGGAATCAGCCC. Its protein product is CSAVVGQGNQP. The CDR3 reads in full as CSAVVGQGNQPQHF.

As concerns this clone: The read gets to within 3 residues of the CDR3 end, and the germline J gene fills in the rest. The rearrangement joins TRBV4-2 to TRBJ2-1, with 7 bases aligning to TRBD1. Germline assignment: CDR1 LGHNA and CDR2 YNFKEQ. Trimming at V came to 4 bases and at J to 1 base, leaving 7 bases not matched to a gene. The CDR3 totals 16 residues. The covered CDR3 bases are TGTGCCAGCAGCCTCGTTTTACAGGGGTCCTACAATGAG. Amino acids: CASSLVLQGSYNE. The complete CDR3 sequence is CASSLVLQGSYNEQFF.

A note on this clone: The sequenced fragment ends 3 residues before the CDR3 boundary, so the rest is inferred from the germline J gene. V is TRBV7-9 and J is TRBJ2-1; 12 bases align to TRBD1. After removal of 5 bases from V and 7 bases from J, the junction contained 6 bases not matched to a gene. The germline V gene encodes CDR1 SEHNR and CDR2 FQNEAQ (reference sequence). The CDR3 runs to 15 residues. The CDR3: CASSPPGQGANEQFF. The part of the CDR3 DNA that was read is TGTGCCAGCAGCCCTCCGGGACAGGGGGCTAATGAG.

Concerning this clone: The read comes to an end 3 residues before the CDR3 does, leaving the germline J gene to fill in the end. The chain recombines TRBV14 with TRBJ2-5, with TRBD2 matching 10 bases. V shed 0 bases, J shed 4 bases, and the junction held 2 bases outside the gene matches. The germline V gene encodes CDR1 SGHDN and CDR2 FVKESK. The CDR3 length is 15 residues. This chain's CDR3 is CASSQDWTSGETQYF. CDR3 DNA, as far as it was read: TGTGCCAGCAGCCAAGATTGGACTAGCGGAGAGACC.

About this clone itself: The missing CDR3 end, 3 residues past where the read stops, is filled in from the germline J gene. The chain combines TRBV18 with TRBJ1-6; D uncertain. Trimming stripped 3 bases from V and 7 bases from J, with 7 bases between. Germline CDR1 is KGHSH and CDR2 is LQKENI. This CDR3 spans 13 amino acids. The CDR3 sequence: CASSPAGNSPLHF. The CDR3 bases that were read are TGTGCCAGCTCACCGGCCGGGAATTCACCC.

As to this clone: The CDR3 goes on 3 residues after the read ends, and that part is filled in from the germline J gene. The chain combines TRBV5-1 with TRBJ1-4, with D tentatively TRBD1 (5 bases). Germline CDR1 and CDR2: SGHRS and YFSETQ. The V gene lost 2 bases and the J gene lost 7 bases, with 12 bases spanning the gap. The CDR3 runs 14 residues. This CDR3 is CASSFQGHGEKLFF. Partial CDR3 DNA: TGCGCCAGCAGCTTTCAAGGACATGGTGAAAAA.